The 10 T cell receptor beta chains in this list originate from one sample, sequenced in a study of T-cell memory formation after mild COVID-19. TCRdb used MiXCR to reprocess the 5' RACE reads, holding one entry per CDR3 protein. Here the sample spans 530,000 or so distinct CDR3 sequences, roughly 17% being singletons. The sample was PBMCs or a T cell subset sorted from them (not recorded which). The receptors derive from an adult woman who had mild COVID-19 (a few samples of this study predate the infection). Cell type and time point are not known.

This clonotype was seen a few times. The chain is built from TRBV10-2 and TRBJ2-1; D assignment may be TRBD1 or TRBD2 (5 bases each). Germline V gene lookup returns CDR1 WSHSY and CDR2 SAAADI. The CDR3 loop spans 14 amino acids. V was clipped by 7 bases and J by 7 bases, with 17 bases between them. CDR3 sequence reads: CASKGERVSNEQFF. In DNA, the CDR3 is TGCGCCAGCAAAGGGGAGAGGGTGTCTAATGAGCAGTTCTTC.

This clonotype was counted a few times. The chain couples TRBV6-5 to TRBJ2-1; 8 bases are a match to TRBD2. Germline assignment: CDR1 MNHEY and CDR2 SVGAGI. V lost 0 bases to trimming and J lost 0 bases; unmatched junction nucleotides: 10. The length of the CDR3 is 19 residues. CDR3: CASSYSSGVAGSSYNEQFF. Here the CDR3 DNA reads TGTGCCAGCAGTTACTCGTCGGGGGTAGCGGGAAGCTCCTACAATGAGCAGTTCTTC.

The chain recombines TRBV30 with TRBJ1-2; 8 nucleotides agree with TRBD1. The germline CDR1 and CDR2 sequences are GTSNPN and SVGIG (reference sequence). Trimming removed 3 bases from V and 3 bases from J; junction bases left unmatched: 9. The CDR3 is 15 amino acids. The CDR3 DNA reads as TGTGCCTGGAGCGGTAAGACAGGGGTGGACTATGGCTACACCTTC. This codes for CAWSGKTGVDYGYTF. The complete variable domain, with remaining parts taken from reference TRBV30 and TRBJ1-2, reads SQTIHQWPATLVQPVGSPLSLECTVEGTSNPNLYWYRQAAGRGLQLLFYSVGIGQISSEVPQNLSASRPQDRQFILSSKKLLLSDSGFYLCAWSGKTGVDYGYTFGSGTRLTVV.

This chain links TRBV2 with TRBJ1-4; D uncertain. Trimming shortened V by 6 bases and J by 0 bases, and 11 bases separated the two germline ends. This CDR3 is built from 15 residues. CDR1 is SNHLY and CDR2 is FYNNEI in the germline V gene. The CDR3 sequence is CASRINLATNEKLFF. The CDR3 coding sequence is TGTGCCAGCAGGATTAACCTCGCAACTAATGAAAAACTGTTTTTT. The full variable domain, completed using reference TRBV2 and TRBJ1-4, is EPEVTQTPSHQVTQMGQEVILRCVPISNHLYFYWYRQILGQKVEFLVSFYNNEISEKSEIFDDQFSVERPDGSNFTLKIRSTKLEDSAMYFCASRINLATNEKLFFGSGTQLSVL.

This sequence joins TRBV30 and TRBJ2-3, with D possibly TRBD2 on 5 matching bases. Germline-derived CDR1 and CDR2 are GTSNPN and SVGIG (reference sequence). CDR3 length equals 15 residues. V lost 6 bases and J lost 4, with 20 bases in between. CDR3 DNA sequence: TGTGCCTGCAGTAATGGTCAGTTGAGGGCAGATACGCAGTATTTT. Translation gives CACSNGQLRADTQYF.

This clonotype was found many times. The chain employs TRBV29-1 and TRBJ2-7; D ambiguous. This CDR3 spans 12 amino acids. Trimming shortened V by 4 bases and J by 0 bases, and 7 bases separated the two germline ends. Germline CDR1 SQVTM, CDR2 ANQGSEA. CDR3 DNA sequence: TGCAGCGTTGCTGTGGTCTCCTACGAGCAGTACTTC. Translating gives CSVAVVSYEQYF.

This clonotype was seen ten or more times. The chain carries TRBV10-3 and TRBJ2-2; 9 bases map to TRBD2. This CDR3 is built from 14 residues. Germline CDR1 is ENHRY and CDR2 is SYGVKD. Trimming cost V 7 bases and J 4 bases; bases outside gene matches: 4. The CDR3 bases are TGTGCCATCAATCCTAGCGGGACCACCGGGGAGCTGTTTTTT. As protein: CAINPSGTTGELFF.

A few counts support this clonotype. J is TRBJ2-5 and V is TRBV30; D is perhaps TRBD1 (5 bases). Germline V gives CDR1 GTSNPN, CDR2 SVGIG (reference sequence). Between the trimmed V and J ends, which lost 4 bases and 5 bases, there was a span of 14 bases. This CDR3 contains 13 residues. The CDR3 sequence: CAWTRQKVETQYF. The CDR3 coding sequence is TGTGCCTGGACCAGACAGAAGGTCGAGACCCAGTACTTC.

The rearrangement joins TRBV11-2 to TRBJ2-3, with TRBD2 matching 9 bases. This CDR3 has 16 amino acids. Losses at the gene ends were 4 bases for V and 3 bases for J; bases not matched to a gene: 8. CDR1 and CDR2 from the germline V gene are SGHAT and FQNNGV. CDR3 nucleotide sequence: TGTGCCAGCAGCTCCCCCCCGGGACTAGCAACAGATACGCAGTATTTT. Its protein is CASSSPPGLATDTQYF. The whole variable domain, remainder taken from reference TRBV11-2 and TRBJ2-3, is EAGVAQSPRYKIIEKRQSVAFWCNPISGHATLYWYQQILGQGPKLLIQFQNNGVVDDSQLPKDRFSAERLKGVDSTLKIQPAKLEDSAVYLCASSSPPGLATDTQYFGPGTRLTVL.

V usage is TRBV27 and J usage is TRBJ1-6, with D tentatively TRBD1 (6 bases). Germline CDR1 and CDR2: MNHEY and SMNVEV (reference sequence). CDR3 length equals 16 residues. Trimming stripped 2 bases from V and 7 bases from J, with 15 bases between. CDR3 bases: TGTGCCAGCAGTTTACGGGGGCAGACGGTAAATTCACCCCTCCACTTT. This gives the protein CASSLRGQTVNSPLHF.